The rows below give T cell receptor beta chains drawn from one sample of a study of blood T cell repertoires in COVID-19. Generated by immunoSEQ multiplex PCR, the TCRdb table keeps only in-frame clones and is missing some. The repertoire holds roughly 300,000 clones, with roughly nine tenths as singletons. The sample consisted of peripheral blood. These receptors all stem from a man aged 18 to 35 who had recovered from COVID-19. The CDR3 runs from the conserved cysteine through the conserved F or W. The order of the fields is D gene, J gene, CDR3 length, clone size, V gene, CDR3 DNA, CDR3 protein. A D gene is named only where the DNA matches it firmly. Where a row states a size, it is once, few, many or the class of an expanded clone; other rows omit it.

d_call: -; j_call: TRBJ1-2; cdr3_length: 12; clone_size: -; v_call: TRBV6-5; cdr3_nt: TGTGCCAGCAGTTTAGGGGATGGCGGCTACACCTTC; cdr3_aa: CASSLGDGGYTF
d_call: TRBD2; j_call: TRBJ2-7; cdr3_length: 15; clone_size: few; v_call: TRBV5-1; cdr3_nt: TGCGCCAGCAGTATCAGCGGGGGCTCTTCCTACGAGCAGTACTTC; cdr3_aa: CASSISGGSSYEQYF
d_call: -; j_call: TRBJ2-7; cdr3_length: 13; clone_size: -; v_call: TRBV5-6; cdr3_nt: TGTGCCAGCAGCATAGCAGGGACCTACGAGCAGTACTTC; cdr3_aa: CASSIAGTYEQYF
d_call: -; j_call: TRBJ2-5; cdr3_length: 12; clone_size: -; v_call: TRBV7-9; cdr3_nt: TGTGCCAGCAGGGGCAGCCAAGAGACCCAGTACTTC; cdr3_aa: CASRGSQETQYF
d_call: TRBD1; j_call: TRBJ1-2; cdr3_length: 14; clone_size: -; v_call: TRBV16; cdr3_nt: TGTGCCAGCAGCCAAAGGGACAGGGACTATGGCTACACCTTC; cdr3_aa: CASSQRDRDYGYTF
d_call: -; j_call: TRBJ1-6; cdr3_length: 13; clone_size: few; v_call: TRBV2; cdr3_nt: TGTGCCAGCGAGGCAACCTATAATTCACCCCTCCACTTT; cdr3_aa: CASEATYNSPLHF
d_call: -; j_call: TRBJ2-7; cdr3_length: 14; clone_size: -; v_call: TRBV25-1; cdr3_nt: TGTGCCAGCAGTGAAGGGTGGGGCGCCTACGAGCAGTACTTC; cdr3_aa: CASSEGWGAYEQYF
d_call: -; j_call: TRBJ2-1; cdr3_length: 13; clone_size: -; v_call: TRBV19; cdr3_nt: TGTGCCAGTAGTATAGCGGGGTACAATGAGCAGTTCTTC; cdr3_aa: CASSIAGYNEQFF
d_call: TRBD2; j_call: TRBJ2-5; cdr3_length: 16; clone_size: -; v_call: TRBV9; cdr3_nt: TGTGCCAGCAGCGCCGGACTAGCGGGGACCCAAGAGACCCAGTACTTC; cdr3_aa: CASSAGLAGTQETQYF
d_call: -; j_call: TRBJ1-3; cdr3_length: 14; clone_size: -; v_call: TRBV6-2/TRBV6-3; cdr3_nt: TGTGCCAGCAGTTACCCGGGACAAAGAAACACCATATATTTT; cdr3_aa: CASSYPGQRNTIYF
d_call: -; j_call: TRBJ2-1; cdr3_length: 13; clone_size: -; v_call: TRBV5-1; cdr3_nt: TGCGCCAGCAGCCCGGGGTACGTGGATGAGCAGTTCTTC; cdr3_aa: CASSPGYVDEQFF
d_call: -; j_call: TRBJ2-1; cdr3_length: 14; clone_size: once; v_call: TRBV5-4; cdr3_nt: TGTGCCAGCAGCATACAGGGTTCCTACAATGAGCAGTTCTTC; cdr3_aa: CASSIQGSYNEQFF
d_call: -; j_call: TRBJ1-3; cdr3_length: 13; clone_size: -; v_call: TRBV6-6; cdr3_nt: TGTGCCAGCAGTTTGACAGGTGGAAACACCATATATTTT; cdr3_aa: CASSLTGGNTIYF
d_call: -; j_call: TRBJ2-7; cdr3_length: 14; clone_size: few; v_call: TRBV5-1; cdr3_nt: TGCGCCAGCAGCCTTTTGGCAGGGAAATACGAGCAGTACTTC; cdr3_aa: CASSLLAGKYEQYF
d_call: -; j_call: TRBJ2-7; cdr3_length: 15; clone_size: few; v_call: TRBV4-1; cdr3_nt: TGCGCCAGCAGCCATGAGGGCCCGAACTCCTACGAGCAGTACTTC; cdr3_aa: CASSHEGPNSYEQYF
d_call: TRBD2; j_call: TRBJ2-1; cdr3_length: 17; clone_size: once; v_call: TRBV4-3; cdr3_nt: TGCGCCAGCAGCCAAGATCGAGGGCGGGGGGGCAAGGATGAGCAGTTCTTC; cdr3_aa: CASSQDRGRGGKDEQFF
d_call: -; j_call: TRBJ1-2; cdr3_length: 16; clone_size: -; v_call: TRBV21-1; cdr3_nt: TGTGCCAGCAGCTCCCGTAAAACGACAGCATTCTATGGCTACACCTTC; cdr3_aa: CASSSRKTTAFYGYTF
d_call: -; j_call: TRBJ1-1; cdr3_length: 13; clone_size: -; v_call: TRBV3-1/TRBV3-2; cdr3_nt: TGTGCCAGCAGCCAAGGGGGGGGGAAGGAAGCTTTCTTT; cdr3_aa: CASSQGGGKEAFF
d_call: -; j_call: TRBJ2-5; cdr3_length: 14; clone_size: -; v_call: TRBV18; cdr3_nt: TGTGCCAGCTCACCGACCGGGAACCAAGAGACCCAGTACTTC; cdr3_aa: CASSPTGNQETQYF
d_call: TRBD2; j_call: TRBJ2-1; cdr3_length: 15; clone_size: -; v_call: TRBV5-8; cdr3_nt: TGTGCCAGCAGCTTGGGGACTAGCGAAAACAATGAGCAGTTCTTC; cdr3_aa: CASSLGTSENNEQFF
d_call: -; j_call: TRBJ2-2; cdr3_length: 14; clone_size: -; v_call: TRBV29-1; cdr3_nt: TGCAGCGTTGCCCGGGGAACGAACACCGGGGAGCTGTTTTTT; cdr3_aa: CSVARGTNTGELFF
d_call: TRBD1; j_call: TRBJ1-4; cdr3_length: 15; clone_size: -; v_call: TRBV5-6; cdr3_nt: TGTGCCAGCAGCTTGTTAGACAGGGCTATAGAAAAACTGTTTTTT; cdr3_aa: CASSLLDRAIEKLFF
d_call: TRBD1; j_call: TRBJ2-1; cdr3_length: 15; clone_size: -; v_call: TRBV7-7; cdr3_nt: TGTGCTAGCAGCATCGGACAGGGCGCCTACAATGAGCAGTTCTTC; cdr3_aa: CASSIGQGAYNEQFF
d_call: TRBD2; j_call: TRBJ2-1; cdr3_length: 16; clone_size: once; v_call: TRBV5-8; cdr3_nt: TGTGCCAGCAGCAAGCGACTAGCGGGAGGGCACGATGAGCAGTTCTTC; cdr3_aa: CASSKRLAGGHDEQFF
d_call: -; j_call: TRBJ1-5; cdr3_length: 13; clone_size: -; v_call: TRBV19; cdr3_nt: TGTGCCACCTCGAGACAGGGCAATCAGCCCCAGCATTTT; cdr3_aa: CATSRQGNQPQHF
d_call: -; j_call: TRBJ1-2; cdr3_length: 13; clone_size: -; v_call: TRBV3-1/TRBV3-2; cdr3_nt: TGTGCCAGCAGTCCAGACAGGAACTATGGCTACACCTTC; cdr3_aa: CASSPDRNYGYTF
d_call: TRBD1; j_call: TRBJ2-3; cdr3_length: 15; clone_size: -; v_call: TRBV7-3; cdr3_nt: TGTGCCAGCAGCACCGGACAGGGAGGAGCAGATACGCAGTATTTT; cdr3_aa: CASSTGQGGADTQYF
d_call: -; j_call: TRBJ2-7; cdr3_length: 14; clone_size: -; v_call: TRBV5-1; cdr3_nt: TGCGCCAGCAGCTTGGCGGCCAGGGGTGGAGAGCAGTACTTC; cdr3_aa: CASSLAARGGEQYF
d_call: TRBD2; j_call: TRBJ2-1; cdr3_length: 15; clone_size: -; v_call: TRBV6-2/TRBV6-3; cdr3_nt: TGTGCCAGCAGCCTCCGGGCGGGAGGAGGCAATGAGCAGTTCTTC; cdr3_aa: CASSLRAGGGNEQFF
d_call: -; j_call: TRBJ2-1; cdr3_length: 13; clone_size: -; v_call: TRBV12-3/TRBV12-4; cdr3_nt: TGTGCCAGCAGACCCGGGACTTACAATGAGCAGTTCTTC; cdr3_aa: CASRPGTYNEQFF
d_call: TRBD1; j_call: TRBJ2-7; cdr3_length: 15; clone_size: -; v_call: TRBV6-1; cdr3_nt: TGTGCCAGCAGTGAAGCGGGCAGGGGGTCCTACGAGCAGTACTTC; cdr3_aa: CASSEAGRGSYEQYF
d_call: TRBD2; j_call: TRBJ2-4; cdr3_length: 17; clone_size: -; v_call: TRBV20-1; cdr3_nt: TGCAGTGCTAGTTGTCGTCGGGAGGGGTGGATGAAAAACATTCAGTACTTC; cdr3_aa: CSASCRREGWMKNIQYF
d_call: -; j_call: TRBJ1-2; cdr3_length: 13; clone_size: -; v_call: TRBV11-2; cdr3_nt: TGTGCCAGCAGCTTAGAAGGGGTCCGAGGCTACACCTTC; cdr3_aa: CASSLEGVRGYTF
d_call: TRBD1; j_call: TRBJ1-2; cdr3_length: 13; clone_size: -; v_call: TRBV7-9; cdr3_nt: TGTGCCAGCAGCTTAGTAGGGGGCGATGGCTACACCTTC; cdr3_aa: CASSLVGGDGYTF
d_call: -; j_call: TRBJ1-2; cdr3_length: 14; clone_size: many; v_call: TRBV24-1; cdr3_nt: TGTGCCACCAGTGATTTTACACAGGACTATGGCTACACCTTC; cdr3_aa: CATSDFTQDYGYTF
d_call: TRBD1; j_call: TRBJ2-7; cdr3_length: 14; clone_size: -; v_call: TRBV7-2; cdr3_nt: TGTGCCAGCAGCTCTAGACAGGGTAACTACGAGCAGTACTTC; cdr3_aa: CASSSRQGNYEQYF
d_call: -; j_call: TRBJ1-3; cdr3_length: 15; clone_size: -; v_call: TRBV5-6; cdr3_nt: TGTGCCAGCAGCTTGGACACCAACTCTGGAAACACCATATATTTT; cdr3_aa: CASSLDTNSGNTIYF
d_call: -; j_call: TRBJ2-7; cdr3_length: 16; clone_size: few; v_call: TRBV9; cdr3_nt: TGTGCCAGCAGCGTAGAAGGCGGGATTGGAGCCTACGAGCAGTACTTC; cdr3_aa: CASSVEGGIGAYEQYF
d_call: -; j_call: TRBJ2-1; cdr3_length: 16; clone_size: -; v_call: TRBV27; cdr3_nt: TGTGCCAGCAGGAGTGATGTGGCAGGGACCTACAATGAGCAGTTCTTC; cdr3_aa: CASRSDVAGTYNEQFF
d_call: -; j_call: TRBJ2-1; cdr3_length: 16; clone_size: -; v_call: TRBV3-1/TRBV3-2; cdr3_nt: TGTGCCAGCAGCCAAGACGGGATGGGAGCTGGGAATGAGCAGTTCTTC; cdr3_aa: CASSQDGMGAGNEQFF
d_call: -; j_call: TRBJ2-7; cdr3_length: 14; clone_size: -; v_call: TRBV3-1/TRBV3-2; cdr3_nt: TGTGCCAGCAGCCAAGTAGGGGCAGGGCCAGAGCAGTACTTC; cdr3_aa: CASSQVGAGPEQYF
d_call: TRBD1; j_call: TRBJ1-4; cdr3_length: 16; clone_size: -; v_call: TRBV9; cdr3_nt: TGTGCCAGCAGCGTAGGGACCGGGACAGTACCTGAAAAACTGTTTTTT; cdr3_aa: CASSVGTGTVPEKLFF
d_call: -; j_call: TRBJ2-7; cdr3_length: 10; clone_size: -; v_call: TRBV2; cdr3_nt: TGTGCCAGCAGTGAGGGGCGGGGGTACTTC; cdr3_aa: CASSEGRGYF
d_call: -; j_call: TRBJ2-1; cdr3_length: 13; clone_size: -; v_call: TRBV6-5; cdr3_nt: TGTGCCAGCAGCCCCGGGACAATCAATGAGCAGTTCTTC; cdr3_aa: CASSPGTINEQFF
d_call: -; j_call: TRBJ1-2; cdr3_length: 12; clone_size: -; v_call: TRBV11-2; cdr3_nt: TGTGCCAGCAGCTTACGAGAGGATGGCTACACCTTC; cdr3_aa: CASSLREDGYTF
d_call: -; j_call: TRBJ2-1; cdr3_length: 14; clone_size: -; v_call: TRBV6-6; cdr3_nt: TGTGCCAGCAGTTACCAGGGGACCTACAATGAGCAGTTCTTC; cdr3_aa: CASSYQGTYNEQFF
d_call: -; j_call: TRBJ1-5; cdr3_length: 14; clone_size: -; v_call: TRBV7-9; cdr3_nt: TGTGCCAGCAGCCTGACAGGATCCAATCAGCCCCAGCATTTT; cdr3_aa: CASSLTGSNQPQHF